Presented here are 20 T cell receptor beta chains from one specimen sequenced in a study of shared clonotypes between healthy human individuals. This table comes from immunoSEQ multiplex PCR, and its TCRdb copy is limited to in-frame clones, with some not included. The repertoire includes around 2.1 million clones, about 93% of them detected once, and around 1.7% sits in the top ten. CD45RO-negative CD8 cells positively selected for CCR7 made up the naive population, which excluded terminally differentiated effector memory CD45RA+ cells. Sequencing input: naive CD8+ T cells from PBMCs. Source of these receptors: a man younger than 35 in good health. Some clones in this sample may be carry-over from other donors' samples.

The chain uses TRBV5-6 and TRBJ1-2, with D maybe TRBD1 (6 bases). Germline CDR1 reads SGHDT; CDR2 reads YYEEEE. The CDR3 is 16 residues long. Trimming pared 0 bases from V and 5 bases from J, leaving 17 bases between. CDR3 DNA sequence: TGTGCCAGCAGCTTGGGGGAGTCGCCGGGGGCGTATGGCTACACCTTC. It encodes CASSLGESPGAYGYTF.

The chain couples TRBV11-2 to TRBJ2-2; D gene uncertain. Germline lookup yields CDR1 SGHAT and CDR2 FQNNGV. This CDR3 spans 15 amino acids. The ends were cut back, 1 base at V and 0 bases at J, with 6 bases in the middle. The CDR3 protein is CASSLVGSNTGELFF. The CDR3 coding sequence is TGTGCCAGCAGCTTAGTAGGCTCGAACACCGGGGAGCTGTTTTTT.

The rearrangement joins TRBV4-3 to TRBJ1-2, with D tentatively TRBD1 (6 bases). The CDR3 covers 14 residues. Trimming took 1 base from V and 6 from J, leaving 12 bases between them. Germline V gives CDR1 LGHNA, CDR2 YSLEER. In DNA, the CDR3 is TGCGCCAGCAGCCAAGGGGGGCCCCGGGATGGCTACACCTTC. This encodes CASSQGGPRDGYTF.

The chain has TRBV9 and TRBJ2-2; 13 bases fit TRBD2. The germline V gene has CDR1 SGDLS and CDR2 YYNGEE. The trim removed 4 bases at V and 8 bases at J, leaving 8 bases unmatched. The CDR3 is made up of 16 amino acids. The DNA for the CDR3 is TGTGCCAGCAGCCATAGGACTAGCGGGAGTTTTGGGGAGCTGTTTTTT. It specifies CASSHRTSGSFGELFF.

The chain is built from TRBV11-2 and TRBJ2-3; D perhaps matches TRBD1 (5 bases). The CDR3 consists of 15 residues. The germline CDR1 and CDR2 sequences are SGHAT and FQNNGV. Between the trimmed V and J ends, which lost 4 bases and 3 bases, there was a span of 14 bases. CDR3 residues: CASSSWTRGTDTQYF. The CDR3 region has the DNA TGTGCCAGCAGCTCCTGGACACGAGGAACAGATACGCAGTATTTT. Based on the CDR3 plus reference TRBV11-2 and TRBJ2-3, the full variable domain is EAGVAQSPRYKIIEKRQSVAFWCNPISGHATLYWYQQILGQGPKLLIQFQNNGVVDDSQLPKDRFSAERLKGVDSTLKIQPAKLEDSAVYLCASSSWTRGTDTQYFGPGTRLTVL.

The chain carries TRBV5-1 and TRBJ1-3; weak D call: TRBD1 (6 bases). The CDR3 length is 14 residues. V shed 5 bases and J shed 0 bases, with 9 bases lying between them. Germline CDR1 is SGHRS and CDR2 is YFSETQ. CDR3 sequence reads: CASRPDSSGNTIYF. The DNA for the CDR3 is TGCGCCAGCAGACCGGACAGCTCTGGAAACACCATATATTTT. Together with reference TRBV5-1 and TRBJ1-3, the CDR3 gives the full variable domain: KAGVTQTPRYLIKTRGQQVTLSCSPISGHRSVSWYQQTPGQGLQFLFEYFSETQRNKGNFPGRFSGRQFSNSRSEMNVSTLELGDSALYLCASRPDSSGNTIYFGEGSWLTVV.

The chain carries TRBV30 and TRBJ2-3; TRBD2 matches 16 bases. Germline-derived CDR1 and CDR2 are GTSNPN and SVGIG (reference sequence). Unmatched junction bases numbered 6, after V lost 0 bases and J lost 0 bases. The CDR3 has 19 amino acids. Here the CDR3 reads CAWSVLGLAGGISTDTQYF. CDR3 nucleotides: TGTGCCTGGAGTGTACTGGGACTAGCGGGAGGGATTAGCACAGATACGCAGTATTTT.

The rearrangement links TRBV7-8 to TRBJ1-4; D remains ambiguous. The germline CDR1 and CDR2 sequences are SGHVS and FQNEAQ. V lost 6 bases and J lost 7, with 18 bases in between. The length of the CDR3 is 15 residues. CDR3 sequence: CASREDPKGGEKLFF. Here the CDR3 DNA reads TGTGCCAGCAGAGAGGACCCAAAAGGCGGTGAAAAACTGTTTTTT.

CDR3 sequence (DNA): TGTGCCAGCAGCCCGGGGGTCGGATCGCGGGATACGCAGTATTTT. Translation: CASSPGVGSRDTQYF. The chain is built from TRBV28 and TRBJ2-3; a weak D match, TRBD2 (6 bases). CDR1 and CDR2 (germline): MDHEN, SYDVKM. The CDR3 runs 15 residues. Trimming pared 6 bases from V and 6 bases from J, leaving 19 bases between.

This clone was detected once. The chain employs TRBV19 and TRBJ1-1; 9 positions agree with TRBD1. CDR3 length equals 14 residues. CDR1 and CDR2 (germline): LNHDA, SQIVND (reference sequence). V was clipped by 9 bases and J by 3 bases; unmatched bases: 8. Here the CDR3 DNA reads TGTGCCAGCTACAGGGGGCGCGGGTACACTGAAGCTTTCTTT. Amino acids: CASYRGRGYTEAFF.

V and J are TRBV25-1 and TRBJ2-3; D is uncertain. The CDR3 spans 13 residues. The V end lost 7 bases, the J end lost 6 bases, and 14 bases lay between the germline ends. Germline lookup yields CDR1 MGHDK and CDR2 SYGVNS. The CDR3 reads CASNDMAGDTQYF. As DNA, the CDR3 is TGTGCCAGCAACGATATGGCTGGGGATACGCAGTATTTT. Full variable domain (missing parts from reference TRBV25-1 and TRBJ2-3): EADIYQTPRYLVIGTGKKITLECSQTMGHDKMYWYQQDPGMELHLIHYSYGVNSTEKGDLSSESTVSRIRTEHFPLTLESARPSHTSQYLCASNDMAGDTQYFGPGTRLTVL.

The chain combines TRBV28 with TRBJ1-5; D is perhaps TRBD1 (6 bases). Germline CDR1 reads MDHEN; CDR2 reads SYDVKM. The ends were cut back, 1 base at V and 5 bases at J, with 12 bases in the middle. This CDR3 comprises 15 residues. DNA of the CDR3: TGTGCCAGCAGTTTATTCGGAGGGGGGGATCAGCCCCAGCATTTT. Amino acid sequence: CASSLFGGGDQPQHF.

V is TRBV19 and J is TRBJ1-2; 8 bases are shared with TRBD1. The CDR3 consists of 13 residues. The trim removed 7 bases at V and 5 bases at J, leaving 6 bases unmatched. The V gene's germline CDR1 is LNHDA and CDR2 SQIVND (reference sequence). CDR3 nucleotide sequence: TGTGCCAGTAAGGCAGGGGGCGAGTATGGCTACACCTTC. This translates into CASKAGGEYGYTF.

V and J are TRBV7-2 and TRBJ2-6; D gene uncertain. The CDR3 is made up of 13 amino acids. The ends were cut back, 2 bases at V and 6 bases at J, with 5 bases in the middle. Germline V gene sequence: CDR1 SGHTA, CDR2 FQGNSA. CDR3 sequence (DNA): TGTGCCAGCAGCTTATTCGAGGCCAACGTCCTGACTTTC. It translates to CASSLFEANVLTF.

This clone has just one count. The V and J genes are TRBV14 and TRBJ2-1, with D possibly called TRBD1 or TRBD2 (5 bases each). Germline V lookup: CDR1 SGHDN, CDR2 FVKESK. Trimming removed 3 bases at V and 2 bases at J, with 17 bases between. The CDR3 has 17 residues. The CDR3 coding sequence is TGTGCCAGCAGCCACGCAGGGACGCTAGGACCCTACAATGAGCAGTTCTTC. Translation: CASSHAGTLGPYNEQFF.

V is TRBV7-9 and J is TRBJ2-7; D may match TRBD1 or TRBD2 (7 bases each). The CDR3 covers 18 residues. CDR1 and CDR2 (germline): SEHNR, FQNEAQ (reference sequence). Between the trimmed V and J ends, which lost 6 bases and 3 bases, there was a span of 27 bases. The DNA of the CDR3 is TGTGCCAGCAGTTCAAAGGGACTACAGGGGATTTTCGTCTACGAGCAGTACTTC. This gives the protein CASSSKGLQGIFVYEQYF.

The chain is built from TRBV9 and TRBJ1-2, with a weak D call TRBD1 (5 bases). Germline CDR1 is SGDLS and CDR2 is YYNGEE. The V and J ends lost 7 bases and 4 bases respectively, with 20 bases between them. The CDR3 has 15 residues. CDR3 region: CASGETAIKSYGYTF. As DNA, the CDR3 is TGTGCCAGCGGTGAGACAGCAATCAAAAGCTATGGCTACACCTTC. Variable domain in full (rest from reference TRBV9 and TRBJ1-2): DSGVTQTPKHLITATGQRVTLRCSPRSGDLSVYWYQQSLDQGLQFLIQYYNGEERAKGNILERFSAQQFPDLHSELNLSSLELGDSALYFCASGETAIKSYGYTFGSGTRLTVV.

The CDR3: CASSPIPDSGVYEQYF. As DNA, the CDR3 is TGTGCCAGCAGCCCGATTCCGGACTCAGGAGTCTACGAGCAGTACTTC. The chain recombines TRBV5-8 with TRBJ2-7; maybe TRBD2 (5 bases). V shed 4 bases and J shed 3 bases, with 20 bases lying between them. Germline V lookup: CDR1 SGHTS, CDR2 YDEGEE. The CDR3 consists of 16 residues.

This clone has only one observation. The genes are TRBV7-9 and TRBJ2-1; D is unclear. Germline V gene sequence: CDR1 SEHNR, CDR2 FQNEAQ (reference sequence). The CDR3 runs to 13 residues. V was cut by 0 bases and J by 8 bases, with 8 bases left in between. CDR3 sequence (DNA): TGTGCCAGCAGCTTAGCGAGGCAGGATGAGCAGTTCTTC. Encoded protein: CASSLARQDEQFF.

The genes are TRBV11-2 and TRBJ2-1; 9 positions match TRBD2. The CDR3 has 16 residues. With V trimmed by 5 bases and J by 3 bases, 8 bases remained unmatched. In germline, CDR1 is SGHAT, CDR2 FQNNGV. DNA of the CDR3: TGTGCCAGCAGCCCGCGGGAGGGAATCATCTACAATGAGCAGTTCTTC. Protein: CASSPREGIIYNEQFF.